Each of the 32 T cell receptor beta chains below was sequenced from the same sample in a study of OX40 agonist ivuxolimab in advanced cancers. Profiling relied on immunoSEQ multiplex PCR, and the TCRdb table lists in-frame clones only, not all of them. The top ten hold 2.5% to 3% of the sample, which has about 76,000 clones, about 87% seen once. The material was CD4+ or CD8+ T cells sorted from blood, obtained in a trial of the OX40 agonist ivuxolimab. The receptors derive from an adult with an advanced solid tumor such as melanoma, head and neck, liver or kidney cancer.

The chain recombines TRBV28 with TRBJ1-6; 9 bases are a match to TRBD1. CDR3 size: 15 residues. From germline, CDR1 is MDHEN and CDR2 SYDVKM. V trimming: 7 bases; J trimming: 7 bases; junction bases outside the gene matches: 8. CDR3 nucleotide sequence: TGTGCCAGCATTCCAGGGACAGGGAGGAATTCACCCCTCCACTTT. Its translation is CASIPGTGRNSPLHF.

This chain joins TRBV29-1 and TRBJ2-3, with D possibly TRBD1 on 5 matching bases. The V gene's germline CDR1 is SQVTM and CDR2 ANQGSEA. Trimming removed 5 bases at V and 0 bases at J, with 12 bases between. The CDR3 has 14 amino acids. DNA for the CDR3: TGCAGCGTTTCGACAGCCACTAGCACAGATACGCAGTATTTT. Protein product: CSVSTATSTDTQYF.

The V and J genes are TRBV5-4 and TRBJ2-1; a weak D match, TRBD1 (5 bases). Germline loops: CDR1 SGHNT, CDR2 YYREEE (reference sequence). V lost 4 bases and J 10 bases, leaving 9 bases between the germline ends. CDR3 length: 11 amino acids. CDR3 DNA sequence: TGTGCCAGCAGCATCCACAGGGAGCAGTTCTTC. Protein product: CASSIHREQFF.

The rearrangement uses TRBV18 and TRBJ2-7; 12 bases match TRBD1. The CDR3 is 14 residues long. Germline loops: CDR1 KGHSH, CDR2 LQKENI. V shed 6 bases, J shed 2 bases, and the junction held 2 bases outside the gene matches. CDR3 sequence (DNA): TGTGCCAGCTCGGGACAGGGGGCTGCCTACGAGCAGTACGTC. The encoded protein is CASSGQGAAYEQYV.

The gene calls are TRBV28 and TRBJ2-7, with 12 bases aligning to TRBD2. The CDR3 has 15 residues. V was pared by 7 bases and J by 4 bases, with 8 bases of the junction left unmatched. The germline CDR1 and CDR2 sequences are MDHEN and SYDVKM. The CDR3 reads CASTPSGTSGYEQYF. For the CDR3, the DNA is TGTGCCAGCACACCCTCCGGGACTAGCGGGTACGAGCAGTACTTC.

In its sample, this clone was seen a few times. V and J are TRBV28 and TRBJ2-1; possibly TRBD2 for D (6 bases). The CDR3 is 16 residues long. CDR1 is MDHEN and CDR2 is SYDVKM in the germline V gene. V lost 7 bases and J 6 bases, leaving 22 bases between the germline ends. CDR3 in DNA: TGTGCCAGCAACCTCCGGCGGGGCTCCTCCGCCAATGAGCAGTTCTTC. Translating gives CASNLRRGSSANEQFF.

The genes are TRBV28 and TRBJ1-5; TRBD1 agrees at 7 bases. V lost 7 bases and J lost 0; bases outside the gene matches: 6. CDR1 and CDR2 from the germline V gene are MDHEN and SYDVKM. This CDR3 spans 15 amino acids. CDR3 nucleotides: TGTGCCAGCACCATGACAGGGCCTAGCAATCAGCCCCAGCATTTT. Protein product: CASTMTGPSNQPQHF.

The gene calls are TRBV7-3 and TRBJ2-3; D uncertain. Germline V gene sequence: CDR1 SGHTA, CDR2 FQGTGA. This CDR3 has 16 amino acids. Trimming left V 0 bases short and J 0 bases short, with 10 bases between. The CDR3 reads CASSLTTYSSTDTQYF. Written as DNA, the CDR3 is TGTGCCAGCAGCTTAACGACATATTCTAGCACAGATACGCAGTATTTT.

The chain joins TRBV6-5 to TRBJ2-7, with unresolved D. This CDR3 region has 13 residues. V was trimmed by 2 bases and J by 2 bases, leaving 7 bases between them. From germline, CDR1 is MNHEY and CDR2 SVGAGI. The CDR3 coding sequence is TGTGCCAGCAGTTACAGGGCCCCCTACGAGCAGTACGTC. Amino acids: CASSYRAPYEQYV.

V is TRBV6-5 and J is TRBJ1-1; D gene ambiguous. CDR3 length: 13 residues. Looked up from germline, CDR1 is MNHEY and CDR2 is SVGAGI. Deletions cut 3 bases from V and 5 bases from J, with 10 bases between. The CDR3 protein is CASSYVGGTEAFF. CDR3 DNA sequence: TGTGCCAGCAGTTATGTTGGAGGGACTGAAGCTTTCTTT.

V is TRBV28 and J is TRBJ1-5; 9 nucleotides match TRBD1. Germline V gene lookup returns CDR1 MDHEN and CDR2 SYDVKM. V trimming: 3 bases; J trimming: 12 bases; junction bases outside the gene matches: 3. The CDR3 has 12 residues. CDR3 in DNA: TGTGCCAGCAGTTTCCCGGGACAGGGCCAGCATTTT. It translates to CASSFPGQGQHF. The full variable domain, completed using reference TRBV28 and TRBJ1-5, is DVKVTQSSRYLVKRTGEKVFLECVQDMDHENMFWYRQDPGLGLRLIYFSYDVKMKEKGDIPEGYSVSREKKERFSLILESASTNQTSMYLCASSFPGQGQHFGDGTRLSIL.

V usage is TRBV6-1 and J usage is TRBJ2-7; tentative D call: TRBD1 (5 bases). The CDR3 spans 14 residues. Germline V CDR1 and CDR2: MNHNS, SASEGT. Trimming took 6 bases from V and 0 from J, leaving 12 bases between them. This chain's CDR3 is CASSGHSYSYEQYV. The CDR3 nucleotides read TGTGCCAGCAGCGGACACTCCTACTCCTACGAGCAGTACGTC.

This sequence joins TRBV29-1 and TRBJ1-1; no definite D call. V was trimmed by 5 bases and J by 2 bases, leaving 12 bases between them. Germline CDR1 SQVTM, CDR2 ANQGSEA. This CDR3 region has 13 residues. CDR3 region: CSVRTGPNTEAFF. CDR3 bases: TGCAGCGTTCGGACCGGGCCCAACACTGAAGCTTTCTTT.

The chain joins TRBV5-1 to TRBJ2-2; D possibly corresponds to TRBD1 (5 bases). The length of the CDR3 is 15 residues. V was clipped by 0 bases and J by 6 bases, with 12 bases between them. Germline CDR1 is SGHRS and CDR2 is YFSETQ. CDR3 nucleotide sequence: TGCGCCAGCAGCTTGGAGGGGATGGTGGCCGGGGAGCTGTTTTTT. It encodes CASSLEGMVAGELFF.

This clone was detected once. The chain combines TRBV6-5 with TRBJ2-7, with 7 bases identical to TRBD2. With 5 bases clipped from V and 2 bases from J, the junction kept 9 bases outside the gene matches. This CDR3 has 15 residues. Germline assignment: CDR1 MNHEY and CDR2 SVGAGI. CDR3 sequence: CASSGSSGGTYEQYF. The CDR3 nucleotides read TGTGCCAGCAGTGGTTCATCGGGAGGCACCTACGAGCAGTACTTC.

The chain combines TRBV7-9 with TRBJ1-1; D is unresolved. Trimming stripped 6 bases from V and 1 base from J, with 9 bases between. The CDR3 is made up of 13 amino acids. Looked up from germline, CDR1 is SEHNR and CDR2 is FQNEAQ (reference sequence). Here the CDR3 reads CASRLEANTEAFF. Written as DNA, the CDR3 is TGTGCCAGCAGGTTGGAAGCGAACACTGAAGCTTTCTTT.

The V call is TRBV7-5, the J call TRBJ2-7; the D call TRBD1 from the table was never checked on the DNA. TRBV7-5 is flagged as a pseudogene. The CDR3 has 13 amino acids. CDR3 DNA: TGTGTCAGGCTCCGGGACAGGATCTACGAGCAGTACGTC. Translation: CVRLRDRIYEQYV.

In this sample, this clone turned up once. V usage is TRBV28 and J usage is TRBJ1-2; D gene uncertain. The CDR3 contains 14 residues. The V gene's germline CDR1 is MDHEN and CDR2 SYDVKM. V was clipped by 2 bases and J by 3 bases, with 10 bases between them. The CDR3 sequence: CASSLIGGDYGYTF. CDR3 in DNA: TGTGCCAGCAGTTTAATAGGTGGGGACTATGGCTACACCTTC.

This clone came up a few times. V usage is TRBV5-6 and J usage is TRBJ1-1; D gene unclear. The germline V gene has CDR1 SGHDT and CDR2 YYEEEE. CDR3 length: 15 residues. Trimming took off 0 bases at V and 0 bases at J, with 9 bases between the two ends. DNA for the CDR3: TGTGCCAGCAGCTTGGTCGGCGGGATGAACACTGAAGCTTTCTTT. Amino acid sequence: CASSLVGGMNTEAFF.

This clone came up once. This sequence joins TRBV6-5 and TRBJ1-1; 8 bases agree with TRBD1. Trimming took 8 bases from V and 4 from J; bases not matched to a gene: 9. The CDR3 runs to 14 residues. Germline-derived CDR1 and CDR2 are MNHEY and SVGAGI. In nucleotides, the CDR3 is TGTGCCAGCCGGAGGACAGGGAGTAGCACTGAAGCTTTCTTT. It codes for CASRRTGSSTEAFF.

This chain joins TRBV14 and TRBJ2-1; TRBD1 aligns across 7 bases. Looked up from germline, CDR1 is SGHDN and CDR2 is FVKESK. The CDR3 contains 16 residues. The V and J ends lost 0 bases and 4 bases, in that order; junction bases with no gene match: 6. CDR3: CASSQDSGQVYNEQFF. In DNA form, the CDR3 reads TGTGCCAGCAGCCAAGACTCCGGACAGGTATACAATGAGCAGTTCTTC. Filled out from reference TRBV14 and TRBJ2-1, the complete variable domain reads EAGVTQFPSHSVIEKGQTVTLRCDPISGHDNLYWYRRVMGKEIKFLLHFVKESKQDESGMPNNRFLAERTGGTYSTLKVQPAELEDSGVYFCASSQDSGQVYNEQFFGPGTRLTVL.

The chain joins TRBV7-3 to TRBJ1-1, with D perhaps matching TRBD1 (5 bases). V lost 4 bases, J lost 3 bases, and 12 bases lay in between. The CDR3 sequence is 14 residues long. Germline-derived CDR1 and CDR2 are SGHTA and FQGTGA. CDR3 nucleotides: TGTGCCAGCAGCTCAGGAGGGGTGGACACTGAAGCTTTCTTT. Translation: CASSSGGVDTEAFF.

The chain uses TRBV6-1 and TRBJ2-7; 9 bases fit TRBD1. After removal of 6 bases from V and 3 bases from J, the junction contained 9 bases not matched to a gene. Germline assignment: CDR1 MNHNS and CDR2 SASEGT. The CDR3 runs 15 residues. The CDR3 sequence: CASRSYGTGSYEQYF. The CDR3, as DNA: TGTGCCAGCAGATCTTACGGGACAGGGAGCTACGAGCAGTACTTC.

CDR3 coding DNA: TGTGCCAGCAGCTTAGGATTGTGGGGGGAGACCCAGTACTTC. It is translated as CASSLGLWGETQYF. The chain is built from TRBV7-9 and TRBJ2-5, with D perhaps assigned TRBD1 or TRBD2 (5 bases each). The CDR3 totals 14 residues. From germline, CDR1 is SEHNR and CDR2 FQNEAQ (reference sequence). V lost 1 base and J 5 bases, leaving 11 bases between the germline ends. Drawing the rest from reference TRBV7-9 and TRBJ2-5, the complete variable domain is DTGVSQNPRHKITKRGQNVTFRCDPISEHNRLYWYRQTLGQGPEFLTYFQNEAQLEKSRLLSDRFSAERPKGSFSTLEIQRTEQGDSAMYLCASSLGLWGETQYFGPGTRLLVL.

The V call is TRBV18, the J call TRBJ2-5; no clear D. The germline V and J ends were trimmed by 4 bases and 7 bases, with 10 bases remaining between them. CDR3 length: 12 amino acids. Germline lookup yields CDR1 KGHSH and CDR2 LQKENI. CDR3 nucleotide sequence: TGTGCCAGCTCACAGGACGAAGGGACCCAGTACTTC. Translation: CASSQDEGTQYF.

The V and J genes are TRBV6-6 and TRBJ1-2, with D possibly matching TRBD1 (6 bases). Deletions cut 6 bases from V and 4 bases from J, with 9 bases between. The CDR3 covers 12 residues. CDR1 and CDR2 (germline): MNHNY, SVGAGI (reference sequence). The CDR3 is CASRSTGYGYTF. DNA for the CDR3: TGTGCCAGCAGGTCGACAGGCTATGGCTACACCTTC.

The chain has TRBV7-2 and TRBJ1-2; 10 nucleotides agree with TRBD1. This CDR3 has 17 amino acids. The junction had 16 bases not matched to a gene; V was cut back by 4 bases and J by 8 bases. CDR1 and CDR2 from the germline V gene are SGHTA and FQGNSA. CDR3 nucleotide sequence: TGTGCCAGCAGCTATTCGACCCGACAGGGGGCGACGGGAGGCTACACCTTC. Encoded protein: CASSYSTRQGATGGYTF.

This clone was seen once. The V and J genes are TRBV7-2 and TRBJ1-3; D uncertain. Germline V gene sequence: CDR1 SGHTA, CDR2 FQGNSA. This CDR3 contains 16 residues. V lost 5 bases and J 0 bases, leaving 14 bases between the germline ends. For the CDR3, the DNA is TGTGCCAGCAGCCGCAGGACGGCGGTCTCTGGAAACACCATATATTTT. Amino acid sequence: CASSRRTAVSGNTIYF.

The CDR3 loop reads CASSTLDRLNTEAFF. In DNA, the CDR3 is TGTGCCAGCAGCACTCTAGACAGGCTGAACACTGAAGCTTTCTTT. The chain combines TRBV5-4 with TRBJ1-1; perhaps TRBD1 as D (6 bases). Looked up from germline, CDR1 is SGHNT and CDR2 is YYREEE (reference sequence). Trimming removed 4 bases at V and 0 bases at J, with 13 bases between. This CDR3 has 15 residues.

The rearrangement uses TRBV7-2 and TRBJ2-6; no clear D. V lost 5 bases to trimming and J lost 0 bases, with 14 bases between them. There are 17 residues in the CDR3. Germline CDR1 and CDR2: SGHTA and FQGNSA. CDR3 residues: CASSRRLSPSGANVLTF. CDR3 nucleotide sequence: TGTGCCAGCAGCCGAAGACTGAGCCCCTCTGGGGCCAACGTCCTGACTTTC.

This rearrangement joins TRBV5-8 to TRBJ1-2; no definite D call. The V gene's germline CDR1 is SGHTS and CDR2 YDEGEE. V was trimmed by 3 bases and J by 4 bases, leaving 13 bases between them. The CDR3 contains 14 residues. The CDR3: CASSYPTVSYGYTF. The DNA of the CDR3 is TGTGCCAGCAGCTACCCCACAGTTAGCTATGGCTACACCTTC. Combining the CDR3 with reference TRBV5-8 and TRBJ1-2 gives the whole variable domain EAGVTQSPTHLIKTRGQQATLRCSPISGHTSVYWYQQALGLGLQFLLWYDEGEERNRGNFPPRFSGRQFPNYSSELNVNALELEDSALYLCASSYPTVSYGYTFGSGTRLTVV.

The chain recombines TRBV27 with TRBJ1-5; 7 bases fit TRBD1. V was pared by 6 bases and J by 10 bases, with 12 bases of the junction left unmatched. This CDR3 contains 14 residues. The germline gives CDR1 MNHEY, CDR2 SMNVEV (reference sequence). The CDR3 protein is CASSLTRQGVPQHF. CDR3 coding DNA: TGTGCCAGCAGCCTGACGAGACAGGGAGTTCCCCAGCATTTT.